This TCR beta chain appears in the sequencing data of a study of T cell responses to AZD1222 COVID-19 vaccine (dated by TCRdb to the early 2020s). Context from the whole study: TCR sequencing was performed for roughly 250 trial participants, of whom about 200 were given two doses of AZD1222 and approximately 26 were given two doses of MenACWY control vaccine. Trial participants were enrolled by age into subgroups of 18-55, 56-69 and 70-plus years, and around 150, 28 and 57 TCR-sequenced participants, respectively, were included in these subgroups. General study outcomes and caveats: The whole spike protein was spanned by vaccine-associated CD4 TCRs, and dominant responses were seen in regions 160-218 and 743-854. Epitopes outside the regions mutated in the B.1.351 and B.1.1.7 variants were reportedly recognized by nearly half of the unique spike-specific TCRs. Only five to seven AZD1222 recipients were SARS-CoV-2 seropositive at baseline, limiting conclusions about previously exposed vaccinees. Because no day 14 peak-response samples were available, the repertoires could be characterized only after the peak T cell response. In the small 56-69-year group, the increase in depth fell short of significance, most likely because of low power. Most participants were white British and females outnumbered males, and the authors suggested that clonal diversity may have been underestimated. A significant rise in spike-specific TCR breadth and depth was observed after two AZD1222 doses relative to day 0 and relative to MenACWY recipients.

The CDR3 runs 17 residues from the cysteine to the phenylalanine. The DNA shown is the 51-base CDR3, in frame from base 1. For this chain, trimming is 3 bases at the V end and 1 base at the J end, and the number of junction bases without a gene match is 11. Per the germline V gene (reference sequence), LNHNV is the CDR1 and YYDKDF is the CDR2. The sample's time point label, in plain terms: baseline before first vaccination. The treatment or condition label on this specimen signifies: meningococcal conjugate vaccine given as trial control. Samples from vaccinated people were obtained from the UK trials COV001 and COV002, which included a single-blind randomized controlled phase 2/3 trial of AZD1222 (ChAdOx1 nCoV-19) in healthy adults. For TCRbeta chain sequencing, PBMC samples from trial participants were taken at day 0 and at day 28 after the second dose. Comment on this clone: The antigen it binds to is not known. No base quality information exists; no much larger clone differs at one position.

The CDR3 regions of human TCRbeta chains were subjected to immunosequencing. As for how the authors treated the data: TCRs in the repertoires were compared against a reference library of SARS-CoV-2-specific TCRs that had been generated with the MIRA antigen-specificity platform. Breadth was defined as the fraction of unique TCRs that were SARS-CoV-2-associated. Depth was defined as the fraction of total T cells that were SARS-CoV-2-associated. Each spike-specific TCR was assigned to its reactive spike region and to a CD4 or CD8 class using the MIRA data. Log10-transformed breadth and depth values were compared by one-way ANOVA with Sidak's multiple comparisons tests. TCRdb carries this immuneACCESS record with in-frame sequences only. Its versions omit some clonotypes, under half of them owing to an unresolved V gene in the studies checked, with the rest unexplained. Clone size and the V and J calls come from that table; the DNA yielded D and trimming. Here the sample has 80,000 or so clones; nearly 90% occur a single time. The ten largest clonotypes hold about 5% of the sample.

This clonotype originated in an adult in good health. The source was peripheral blood, collected on day 0 of MenACWY control vaccination. The rearrangement combines TRBV15 with TRBJ1-2; 7 bases in the middle match TRBD1. Here is the DNA: TGTGCCACCAGCAGGAGTTTGTTAACAGGGGTTAACTATGGCTACACCTTC. This yields the protein CATSRSLLTGVNYGYTF.